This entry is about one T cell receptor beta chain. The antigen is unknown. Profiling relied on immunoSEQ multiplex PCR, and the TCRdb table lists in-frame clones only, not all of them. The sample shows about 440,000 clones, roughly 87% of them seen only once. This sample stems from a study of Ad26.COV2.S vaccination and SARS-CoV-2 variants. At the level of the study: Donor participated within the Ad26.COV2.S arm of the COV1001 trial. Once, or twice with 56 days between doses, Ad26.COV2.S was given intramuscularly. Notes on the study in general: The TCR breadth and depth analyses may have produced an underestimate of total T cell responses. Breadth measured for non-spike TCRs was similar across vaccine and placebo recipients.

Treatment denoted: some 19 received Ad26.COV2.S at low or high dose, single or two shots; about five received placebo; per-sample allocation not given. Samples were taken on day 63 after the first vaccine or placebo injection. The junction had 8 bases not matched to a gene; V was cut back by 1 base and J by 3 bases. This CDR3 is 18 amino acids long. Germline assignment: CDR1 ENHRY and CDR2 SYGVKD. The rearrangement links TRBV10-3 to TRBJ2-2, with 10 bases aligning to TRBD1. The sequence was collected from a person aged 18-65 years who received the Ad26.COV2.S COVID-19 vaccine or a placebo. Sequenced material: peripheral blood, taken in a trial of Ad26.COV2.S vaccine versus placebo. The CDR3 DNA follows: TGTGCCATCAGTGAGTATGGGGACAGGGGATTCGACACCGGGGAGCTGTTTTTT. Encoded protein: CAISEYGDRGFDTGELFF.